What follows are 32 T cell receptor beta chains derived from one specimen sequenced in a study of T cells in Graves' hyperthyroidism and ophthalmopathy. Template material for amplifying TCR beta CDR3 regions consisted of RNA transcripts. The TCR CDR3 first-round RT-PCR relied on the HTBI primer set. TCRdb reprocessed the multiplex PCR reads via MiXCR and lists one record per CDR3 protein. The sample carries about 380,000 distinct CDR3 sequences, about 13% recorded once. Material: blood. The receptor source for this set is a man in his thirties or forties with Graves' hyperthyroidism that later progressed to Graves' ophthalmopathy.

Of note for this clonotype: Possible read error: a much larger clone is one base away. The chain combines TRBV6-2 or TRBV6-3 with TRBJ2-4; D gene ambiguous. Germline lookup yields CDR1 MNHEY and CDR2 SVGEGT. The CDR3 has 16 amino acids. CDR3 region: CPSSPHSPLAKNIQYF. For the CDR3, the DNA is TGTCCCAGCAGCCCCCACAGTCCTCTAGCCAAAAACATTCAGTACTTC.

As concerns this clonotype: Its ends do not fully match the called genes, so a read error is possible. This chain links TRBV7-8 with TRBJ2-1, with 9 bases lining up with TRBD2. In germline, CDR1 is SGHVS, CDR2 FQNEAQ. This CDR3 has 17 residues. The CDR3 spells CTSSLGLRRGGSHEQFF. DNA for the CDR3: TGTACCAGCAGCTTAGGTTTGCGGCGGGGGGGCAGCCATGAGCAGTTCTTC.

The table lists this clonotype with many counts. The chain uses TRBV28 and TRBJ1-4; D may be TRBD1 (6 bases). Germline V gene sequence: CDR1 MDHEN, CDR2 SYDVKM. The CDR3 length is 15 residues. V lost 8 bases to trimming and J lost 7 bases, with 20 bases between them. For the CDR3, the DNA is TGTGCCAGCGGACTTACAGGGAAATCCTCTGAAAAACTGTTTTTT. This gives the protein CASGLTGKSSEKLFF.

This clonotype came up many times. The rearrangement joins TRBV10-2 to TRBJ1-1, with D tentatively TRBD1 (5 bases). CDR1 and CDR2 from the germline V gene are WSHSY and SAAADI. The CDR3 totals 14 residues. The V end lost 2 bases, the J end lost 2 bases, and 9 bases lay between the germline ends. The CDR3 DNA reads as TGCGCCAGCAGTGAGCACGGGGCCAACACTGAAGCTTTCTTT. Protein: CASSEHGANTEAFF.

In this sample, this clonotype turned up many times. This sequence joins TRBV28 and TRBJ1-1, with 8 bases lining up with TRBD1. The CDR3 consists of 15 residues. J lost 10 bases, V lost 7 bases, and 17 bases had no gene match. Germline V gene lookup returns CDR1 MDHEN and CDR2 SYDVKM. This CDR3 reads CASTQGPLPGGIAFF. The CDR3 DNA follows: TGTGCCAGCACTCAAGGTCCCCTCCCAGGGGGCATAGCTTTCTTT.

The sample holds many counts of this clonotype. The rearrangement joins TRBV29-1 to TRBJ2-3; D remains ambiguous. Germline lookup yields CDR1 SQVTM and CDR2 ANQGSEA. This CDR3 has 12 residues. The V end was cut by 3 bases, the J end by 5 bases, with 9 bases between. The chain's CDR3 is CSVEVVQDTQYF. CDR3 in DNA: TGCAGCGTTGAGGTCGTCCAAGATACGCAGTATTTT.

This chain joins TRBV5-1 and TRBJ2-3; 8 bases are shared with TRBD2. V dropped 4 bases and J dropped 1; count of bases not matched to a gene: 8. The CDR3 extends over 16 amino acids. Per the germline V gene, CDR1 is SGHRS and CDR2 is YFSETQ. CDR3 DNA: TGCGCCAGCAGCAGGGATCTAGCGGGCGGCACAGATACGCAGTATTTT. This codes for CASSRDLAGGTDTQYF.

The V gene is TRBV20-1, the J gene TRBJ1-5, with a weak D call TRBD1 (6 bases). This CDR3 has 13 residues. The V gene's germline CDR1 is DFQATT and CDR2 SNEGSKA (reference sequence). In DNA, the CDR3 is TGCAGCGTAATCGGACAGAACAATCAGCCCCAGCATTTT. The encoded protein is CSVIGQNNQPQHF.

This clonotype was recorded many times. The rearrangement links TRBV27 to TRBJ1-6, with 7 bases matching TRBD1. Germline CDR1 reads MNHEY; CDR2 reads SMNVEV (reference sequence). The junction had 12 bases not matched to a gene; V was cut back by 2 bases and J by 5 bases. The CDR3 extends over 18 amino acids. The CDR3: CASSLDDPGTAHNSPLHF. The CDR3 DNA reads as TGTGCCAGCAGTTTAGATGACCCTGGGACAGCGCATAATTCACCCCTCCACTTT.

This clonotype has a count of ten or more. The chain combines TRBV6-1 with TRBJ2-2; 8 bases agree with TRBD1. V dropped 7 bases and J dropped 5; count of bases not matched to a gene: 9. Germline V gene lookup returns CDR1 MNHNS and CDR2 SASEGT. CDR3 length: 15 amino acids. The CDR3 sequence: CASTQDRVRTGELFF. CDR3 DNA: TGTGCCAGCACTCAGGACAGGGTCAGGACCGGGGAGCTGTTTTTT.

This clonotype was seen only once. This chain uses TRBV5-1 with TRBJ2-2; TRBD1 matches at 9 bases. The CDR3 totals 16 residues. V was pared by 4 bases and J by 6 bases, with 10 bases of the junction left unmatched. Germline V lookup: CDR1 SGHRS, CDR2 YFSETQ. The DNA of the CDR3 is TGCGCCAGCAGCCCCGGACAGGGGAGTGCGTCCGGGGAGCTGTTTTTT. Translating it yields CASSPGQGSASGELFF.

Many counts were recorded for this clonotype. The CDR3 loop is CASSYAEGQHSETQYF. For the CDR3, the DNA is TGTGCCAGCAGTTACGCAGAGGGACAGCACTCAGAGACCCAGTACTTC. The chain recombines TRBV6-1 with TRBJ2-5, with 7 bases aligning to TRBD1. J gave up 4 bases and V 5 bases, and 13 bases lay outside the gene matches. Germline-derived CDR1 and CDR2 are MNHNS and SASEGT. CDR3 size: 16 residues.

This clonotype was observed a few times. The chain recombines TRBV28 with TRBJ1-1; 7 bases are a match to TRBD1. The germline CDR1 and CDR2 sequences are MDHEN and SYDVKM. The CDR3 runs to 15 residues. The ends lost 1 base at V and 3 bases at J; junction bases unmatched: 5. CDR3 in DNA: TGTGCCAGCAGTTTATTGTCAGGGGGAGACACTGAAGCTTTCTTT. Protein: CASSLLSGGDTEAFF.

V and J are TRBV4-2 and TRBJ2-3; a possible D gene is TRBD2 (5 bases). The V and J ends lost 0 bases and 1 base respectively, with 11 bases between them. The V gene's germline CDR1 is LGHNA and CDR2 YNFKEQ. The CDR3 length is 16 residues. CDR3 bases: TGTGCCAGCAGCCAAGACTATGGTAGCGGCACAGATACGCAGTATTTT. Amino acids: CASSQDYGSGTDTQYF.

The sample holds a few counts of this clonotype. The chain carries TRBV3-1 and TRBJ2-7, with D possibly matching TRBD2 (6 bases). Germline CDR1 is LGHDT and CDR2 is YNNKEL (reference sequence). This CDR3 contains 13 residues. V was shortened by 0 bases and J by 5 bases, with 8 bases between the two germline ends. CDR3 bases: TGTGCCAGCAGCCAAGAGGGGGGACACGAGCAGTACTTC. Protein: CASSQEGGHEQYF.

This clonotype was seen ten or more times. The chain is built from TRBV6-6 and TRBJ1-1, with no clear D. The CDR3 totals 14 residues. The V and J ends lost 2 bases and 1 base respectively, with 8 bases between them. Germline lookup yields CDR1 MNHNY and CDR2 SVGAGI (reference sequence). CDR3 amino acids: CASSYGESNTEAFF. CDR3 sequence (DNA): TGTGCCAGCAGTTACGGGGAATCGAACACTGAAGCTTTCTTT.

This clonotype has a count of ten or more. The genes are TRBV5-5 and TRBJ2-3; perhaps D is TRBD1 or TRBD2 (6 bases each). The CDR3 has 14 residues. V gave up 4 bases and J gave up 3 bases, with 12 bases separating them. Germline lookup yields CDR1 SGHKS and CDR2 YYEKEE (reference sequence). The CDR3, as DNA: TGTGCCAGCAGCCGTGGGGGGCGGACAGATACGCAGTATTTT. It encodes CASSRGGRTDTQYF.

J is TRBJ1-2 and V is TRBV28; D perhaps matches TRBD1 (5 bases). There are 13 residues in the CDR3. Per the germline V gene, CDR1 is MDHEN and CDR2 is SYDVKM. Trimming removed 6 bases at V and 7 bases at J, with 15 bases between. The CDR3 sequence: CASSRRDGCGYTF. The CDR3 region has the DNA TGTGCCAGCAGCCGACGGGACGGCTGTGGCTACACCTTC.

This clonotype was seen at least ten times. The rearrangement joins TRBV7-9 to TRBJ2-1; possible D gene TRBD2, 5 bases. CDR1 is SEHNR and CDR2 is FQNEAQ in the germline V gene (reference sequence). Trimming took off 5 bases at V and 3 bases at J, with 17 bases between the two ends. This CDR3 region has 16 residues. The CDR3 region is CASSVPDGDGYNEQFF. CDR3 sequence (DNA): TGTGCCAGCAGCGTACCCGACGGGGATGGCTACAATGAGCAGTTCTTC.

In this sample, this clonotype turned up many times. The rearrangement joins TRBV11-3 to TRBJ2-7; 7 bases are shared with TRBD1. This CDR3 contains 14 residues. J was trimmed by 2 bases and V by 3 bases; bases with no gene match: 4. Per the germline V gene, CDR1 is SGHNT and CDR2 is YENEEA. The CDR3 is CASSFGDSPYEQYF. The CDR3 nucleotides read TGTGCCAGCAGCTTCGGGGACAGCCCCTACGAGCAGTACTTC. Full variable domain (remainder filled in from reference TRBV11-3 and TRBJ2-7): EAGVVQSPRYKIIEKKQPVAFWCNPISGHNTLYWYLQNLGQGPELLIRYENEEAVDDSQLPKDRFSAERLKGVDSTLKIQPAELGDSAVYLCASSFGDSPYEQYFGPGTRLTVT.

J is TRBJ1-5 and V is TRBV7-9; a possible D gene is TRBD1 (6 bases). Trimming took off 1 base at V and 1 base at J, with 14 bases between the two ends. Germline V gives CDR1 SEHNR, CDR2 FQNEAQ (reference sequence). The CDR3 is 17 residues long. The CDR3 reads CASSLGPGVESNQPQHF. CDR3 nucleotides: TGTGCCAGCAGCTTAGGGCCAGGGGTCGAGAGCAATCAGCCCCAGCATTTT.

This chain connects TRBV4-1 to TRBJ2-5; D not certain. In germline, CDR1 is MGHRA, CDR2 YSYEKL. The CDR3 loop spans 13 amino acids. V was shortened by 1 base and J by 4 bases, with 7 bases between the two germline ends. The CDR3 DNA sequence: TGCGCCAGCAGCCAAGTTGCAGTAGAGACCCAGTACTTC. Protein product: CASSQVAVETQYF.

V usage is TRBV12-5 and J usage is TRBJ2-2, with D possibly TRBD1 on 5 matching bases. This CDR3 region has 15 residues. The germline V gene has CDR1 LGHNT and CDR2 FRNRAP. Trimming pared 1 base from V and 1 base from J, leaving 7 bases between. The CDR3 bases are TGTGCTAGTGGTTTGGGCAGGGAGAACACCGGGGAGCTGTTTTTT. As protein: CASGLGRENTGELFF. Full variable domain (missing parts from reference TRBV12-5 and TRBJ2-2): DARVTQTPRHKVTEMGQEVTMRCQPILGHNTVFWYRQTMMQGLELLAYFRNRAPLDDSGMPKDRFSAEMPDATLATLKIQPSEPRDSAVYFCASGLGRENTGELFFGEGSRLTVL.

This clonotype was detected a few times. V usage is TRBV11-3 and J usage is TRBJ2-1; D remains ambiguous. The CDR3 length is 16 residues. Germline CDR1 and CDR2: SGHNT and YENEEA. The germline V and J ends were trimmed by 3 bases and 0 bases, with 12 bases remaining between them. Here the CDR3 reads CASSLGSVSSYNEQFF. The CDR3 DNA is TGTGCCAGCAGCTTGGGGTCGGTTAGCTCCTACAATGAGCAGTTCTTC.

This clonotype occurred many times. The CDR3 reads CASSEDGSNQPQHF. DNA for the CDR3: TGTGCCAGCAGTGAAGACGGTAGCAATCAGCCCCAGCATTTT. The chain links TRBV6-1 to TRBJ1-5; D gene uncertain. CDR1 and CDR2 from the germline V gene are MNHNS and SASEGT. The CDR3 extends over 14 amino acids. V was cut by 1 base and J by 0 bases, with 4 bases left in between.

This clonotype was recorded many times. The chain uses TRBV4-1 and TRBJ2-5, with no clear D. The germline CDR1 and CDR2 sequences are MGHRA and YSYEKL. V shed 3 bases and J shed 0 bases, with 8 bases lying between them. The CDR3 contains 14 residues. CDR3 residues: CASSQDQYQETQYF. CDR3 sequence (DNA): TGCGCCAGCAGCCAGGATCAGTACCAAGAGACCCAGTACTTC.

This clonotype has ten or more counts. The J gene is TRBJ1-2, the V gene TRBV18; the D gene is possibly TRBD1 (5 bases). The germline gives CDR1 KGHSH, CDR2 LQKENI. Deletions cut 3 bases from V and 0 bases from J, with 11 bases between. This CDR3 is 15 amino acids long. The CDR3 is CASSPTGQTNYGYTF. Here the CDR3 DNA reads TGTGCCAGCTCACCCACAGGCCAAACTAACTATGGCTACACCTTC.

To note about this clonotype: A much larger clone differs by one base, so this may be a read error. The chain has TRBV2 and TRBJ2-3; a weak D match, TRBD2 (6 bases). The length of the CDR3 is 13 residues. Looked up from germline, CDR1 is SNHLY and CDR2 is FYNNEI. Trimming removed 10 bases at V and 2 bases at J, with 13 bases between. The CDR3 spells CATHSGFTDTQYF. The CDR3 DNA reads TGTGCCACCCACAGCGGGTTCACAGATACGCAGTATTTT.

Notes on this clonotype: Being one base from a much bigger clone, this may be a read error. The chain carries TRBV28 and TRBJ1-1, with TRBD1 identical over 7 bases. CDR1 and CDR2 from the germline V gene are MDHEN and SYDVKM. V was pared by 3 bases and J by 3 bases, with 7 bases of the junction left unmatched. The length of the CDR3 is 15 residues. DNA of the CDR3: TGTGCCAGCAGTTTGAACGCAGGGGGGGACACTGAAGCTTTCTTT. The encoded protein is CASSLNAGGDTEAFF.

The chain couples TRBV20-1 to TRBJ2-3; D is uncertain. Trimming shortened V by 3 bases and J by 0 bases, and 7 bases separated the two germline ends. CDR1 and CDR2 (germline): DFQATT, SNEGSKA (reference sequence). This CDR3 is built from 13 residues. This CDR3 is CSARAGSTDTQYF. DNA for the CDR3: TGCAGTGCTAGGGCCGGTAGCACAGATACGCAGTATTTT.

The chain combines TRBV12-5 with TRBJ2-7; tentative D call: TRBD2 (5 bases). The length of the CDR3 is 14 residues. CDR1 is LGHNT, CDR2 FRNRAP, per germline. V dropped 6 bases and J dropped 3 bases, with 15 bases sitting between them. The CDR3 loop is CASGVQEAIYEQYF. The CDR3 DNA reads TGTGCTAGTGGAGTCCAGGAGGCGATCTACGAGCAGTACTTC.

The J gene is TRBJ2-1, the V gene TRBV27, with TRBD2 matching over 8 bases. Germline-derived CDR1 and CDR2 are MNHEY and SMNVEV (reference sequence). The CDR3 sequence is 16 residues long. Germline trimming cut 7 bases from V and 6 bases from J; bases unmatched to any gene: 14. The CDR3 spells CASTHRGGPNSNEQFF. CDR3 bases: TGTGCCAGCACCCATCGGGGGGGCCCGAATTCCAATGAGCAGTTCTTC.